This entry concerns a single TCR beta chain. Its target is not known. This specimen belongs to a study of CD8 T cells in ankylosing spondylitis. 5'-RACE, quantitative and with molecular barcodes, yielded the TCR beta libraries. TCRdb re-analysed the 5' RACE reads in MiXCR, keeping a single row per CDR3 protein. The table shows fewer than 250,000 distinct CDR3 sequences, with about a sixth occurring only once. Study-wide points: A TCR beta motif made of several highly homologous variants seemed typical of ankylosing spondylitis blood. Those disease-linked clones were CD8+; they were also relatively rare in peripheral blood. Clones tied to disease were said to be significantly enriched in matched ankylosing spondylitis synovial fluid.

The CDR3 extends over 14 amino acids. This clonotype originated in a male donor with ankylosing spondylitis. Sequenced sample: blood, either unsorted or a sorted T cell fraction (not recorded which). This chain connects TRBV21-1 to TRBJ1-2; TRBD1, the D gene given by the table, was not confirmed from the DNA. TRBV21-1 is designated a pseudogene. Here the CDR3 reads CASSRSGGRYGYTF. As DNA, the CDR3 is TGTGCCAGCAGCAGATCAGGGGGTCGCTATGGCTACACCTTC.